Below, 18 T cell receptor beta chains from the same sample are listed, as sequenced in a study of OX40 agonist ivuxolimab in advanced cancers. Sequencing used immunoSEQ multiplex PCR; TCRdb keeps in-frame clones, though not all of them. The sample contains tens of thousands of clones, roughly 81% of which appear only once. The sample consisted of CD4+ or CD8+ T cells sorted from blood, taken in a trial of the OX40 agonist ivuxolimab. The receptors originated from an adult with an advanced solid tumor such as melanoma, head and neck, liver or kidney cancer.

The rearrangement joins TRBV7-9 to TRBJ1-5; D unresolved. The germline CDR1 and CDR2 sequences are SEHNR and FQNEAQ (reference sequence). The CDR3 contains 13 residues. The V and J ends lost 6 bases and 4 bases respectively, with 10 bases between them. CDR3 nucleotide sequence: TGTGCCAGCAGAGCAGGCACGAATCAGCCCCAGCATTTT. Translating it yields CASRAGTNQPQHF.

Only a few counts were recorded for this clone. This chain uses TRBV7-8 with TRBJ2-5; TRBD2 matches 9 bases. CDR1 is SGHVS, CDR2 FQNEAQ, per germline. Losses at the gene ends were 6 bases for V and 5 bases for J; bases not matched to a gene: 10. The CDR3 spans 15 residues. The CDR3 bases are TGTGCCAGCAGTCTCCTGATTCTAGCGGGGGAGACCCAGTACTTC. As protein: CASSLLILAGETQYF.

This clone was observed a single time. The CDR3 loop reads CASSPPLGGSPYEQYF. The CDR3 nucleotides are TGTGCCAGCTCACCACCGCTGGGGGGGTCCCCCTACGAGCAGTACTTC. The V call is TRBV18, the J call TRBJ2-7; 7 positions match TRBD2. There are 16 residues in the CDR3. Germline CDR1 and CDR2: KGHSH and LQKENI. After removal of 0 bases from V and 2 bases from J, the junction contained 7 bases not matched to a gene.

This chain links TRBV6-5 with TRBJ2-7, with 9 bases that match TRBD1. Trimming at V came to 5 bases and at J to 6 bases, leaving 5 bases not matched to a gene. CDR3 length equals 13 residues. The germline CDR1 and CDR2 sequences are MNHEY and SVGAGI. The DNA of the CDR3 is TGTGCCAGCAGTGAAAACAGGGGGCGCGAGCAGTACTTC. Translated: CASSENRGREQYF.

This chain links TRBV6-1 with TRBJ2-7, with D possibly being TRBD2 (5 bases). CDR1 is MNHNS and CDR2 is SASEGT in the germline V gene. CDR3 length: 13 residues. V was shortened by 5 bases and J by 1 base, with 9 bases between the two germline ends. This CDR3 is CASSRGPSYEQYF. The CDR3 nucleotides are TGTGCCAGCAGTCGAGGGCCTTCCTACGAGCAGTACTTC.

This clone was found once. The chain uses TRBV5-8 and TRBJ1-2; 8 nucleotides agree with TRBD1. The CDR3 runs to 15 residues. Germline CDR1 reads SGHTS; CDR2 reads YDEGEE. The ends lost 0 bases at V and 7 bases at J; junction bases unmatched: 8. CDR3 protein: CASSLADRGRSGYTF. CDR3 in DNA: TGTGCCAGCAGCTTGGCCGACAGGGGAAGGAGTGGCTACACCTTC.

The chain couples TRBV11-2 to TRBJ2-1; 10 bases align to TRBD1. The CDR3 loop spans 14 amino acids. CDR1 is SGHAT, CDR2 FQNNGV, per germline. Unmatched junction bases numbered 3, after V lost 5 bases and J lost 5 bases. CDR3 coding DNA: TGTGCCAGCAGCCGCGGGACAGGGGACAATGAGCAGTTCTTC. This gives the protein CASSRGTGDNEQFF.

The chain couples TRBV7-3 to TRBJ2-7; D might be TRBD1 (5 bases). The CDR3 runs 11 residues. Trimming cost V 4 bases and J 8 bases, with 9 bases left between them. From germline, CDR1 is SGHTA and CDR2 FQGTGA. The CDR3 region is CASSSRDQQYF. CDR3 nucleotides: TGTGCCAGCAGCTCCAGGGATCAGCAGTACTTC.

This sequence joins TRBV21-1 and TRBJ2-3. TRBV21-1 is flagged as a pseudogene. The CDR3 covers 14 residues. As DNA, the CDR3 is TGTGCCAGCAGCAAGGGAACACCTCAAGATACGCAGTATTTT. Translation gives CASSKGTPQDTQYF.

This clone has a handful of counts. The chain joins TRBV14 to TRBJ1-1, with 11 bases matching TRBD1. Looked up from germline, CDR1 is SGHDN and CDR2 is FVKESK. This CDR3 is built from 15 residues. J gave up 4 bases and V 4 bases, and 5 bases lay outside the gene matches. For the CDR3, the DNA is TGTGCCAGCAGCCCCCGGGACAGGGGGAGCACTGAAGCTTTCTTT. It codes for CASSPRDRGSTEAFF.

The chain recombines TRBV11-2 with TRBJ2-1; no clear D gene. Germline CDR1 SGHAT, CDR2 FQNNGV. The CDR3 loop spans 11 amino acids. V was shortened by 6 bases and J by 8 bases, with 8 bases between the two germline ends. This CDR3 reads CASRSGYEQFF. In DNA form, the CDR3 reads TGTGCCAGCAGGTCTGGTTATGAGCAGTTCTTC. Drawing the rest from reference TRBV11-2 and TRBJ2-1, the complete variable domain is EAGVAQSPRYKIIEKRQSVAFWCNPISGHATLYWYQQILGQGPKLLIQFQNNGVVDDSQLPKDRFSAERLKGVDSTLKIQPAKLEDSAVYLCASRSGYEQFFGPGTRLTVL.

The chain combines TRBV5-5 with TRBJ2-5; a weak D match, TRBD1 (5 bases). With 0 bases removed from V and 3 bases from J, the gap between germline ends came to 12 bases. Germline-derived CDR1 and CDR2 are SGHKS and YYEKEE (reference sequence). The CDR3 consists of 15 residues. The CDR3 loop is CASSLGQPIKETQYF. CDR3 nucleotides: TGTGCCAGCAGCTTGGGACAGCCTATAAAAGAGACCCAGTACTTC.

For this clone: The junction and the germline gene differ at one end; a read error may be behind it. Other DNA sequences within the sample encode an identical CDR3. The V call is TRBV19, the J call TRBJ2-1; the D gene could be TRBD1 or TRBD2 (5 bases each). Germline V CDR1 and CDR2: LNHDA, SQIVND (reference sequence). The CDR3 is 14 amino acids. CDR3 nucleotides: TGCGCCAGTAGTTGGGACGGAGCCTACAATGAGCAGTTCTTC. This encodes CASSWDGAYNEQFF.

The CDR3 DNA follows: TGTGCCATTCAGGAGGCGGGAGGTCCTGAGCAGTTCTTC. Amino acids: CAIQEAGGPEQFF. The chain couples TRBV10-3 to TRBJ2-1, with 8 nucleotides matching TRBD2. Germline V gives CDR1 ENHRY, CDR2 SYGVKD. V shed 9 bases and J 9 bases; nucleotides not matched to a gene: 10. This CDR3 has 13 residues.

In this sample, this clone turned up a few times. CDR3 nucleotides: TGTGCCAGCAGTTTATGGTTTGCTTACAATGAGCAGTTCTTC. Its translation is CASSLWFAYNEQFF. The chain recombines TRBV28 with TRBJ2-1; D gene uncertain. V lost 0 bases to trimming and J lost 4 bases, with 7 bases between them. Germline lookup yields CDR1 MDHEN and CDR2 SYDVKM. This CDR3 region has 14 residues. The variable domain in full, with the rest retrieved from reference TRBV28 and TRBJ2-1, is DVKVTQSSRYLVKRTGEKVFLECVQDMDHENMFWYRQDPGLGLRLIYFSYDVKMKEKGDIPEGYSVSREKKERFSLILESASTNQTSMYLCASSLWFAYNEQFFGPGTRLTVL.

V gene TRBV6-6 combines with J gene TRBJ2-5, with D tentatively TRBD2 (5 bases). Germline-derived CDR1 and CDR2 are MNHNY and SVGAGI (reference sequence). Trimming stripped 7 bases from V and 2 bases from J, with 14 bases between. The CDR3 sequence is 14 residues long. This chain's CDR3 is CASNRGLGQETQYF. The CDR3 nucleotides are TGTGCCAGCAACCGTGGACTCGGGCAAGAGACCCAGTACTTC.

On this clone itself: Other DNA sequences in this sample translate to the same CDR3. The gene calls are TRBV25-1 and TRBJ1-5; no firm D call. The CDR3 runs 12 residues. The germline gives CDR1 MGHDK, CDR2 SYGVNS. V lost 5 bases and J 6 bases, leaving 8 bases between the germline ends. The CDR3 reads CASSSASQPQHF. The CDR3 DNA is TGTGCCAGCAGTTCAGCCAGTCAGCCCCAGCATTTT.

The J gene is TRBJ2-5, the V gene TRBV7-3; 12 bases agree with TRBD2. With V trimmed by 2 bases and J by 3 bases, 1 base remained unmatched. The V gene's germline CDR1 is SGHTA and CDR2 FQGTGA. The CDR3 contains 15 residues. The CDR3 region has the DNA TGTGCCAGCAGCTTACGGACTAGCGGGGAAGAGACCCAGTACTTC. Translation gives CASSLRTSGEETQYF. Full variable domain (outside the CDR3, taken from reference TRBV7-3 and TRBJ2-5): GAGVSQTPSNKVTEKGKYVELRCDPISGHTALYWYRQSLGQGPEFLIYFQGTGAADDSGLPNDRFFAVRPEGSVSTLKIQRTERGDSAVYLCASSLRTSGEETQYFGPGTRLLVL.